Following are 23 T cell receptor beta chains from one sample sequenced in a study of technical replicates of blood from several donors. Only in-frame clones appear in the TCRdb table, and some are missing; sequencing was by immunoSEQ multiplex PCR. The sample contains some 70,000 clones, 95% to 97% of which appear only once. The material sequenced was T cells isolated from PBMCs. All receptors come from a human donor in good health.

The V and J genes are TRBV19 and TRBJ1-2; 10 bases align to TRBD1. CDR1 and CDR2 (germline): LNHDA, SQIVND (reference sequence). CDR3 length: 16 residues. The ends lost 5 bases at V and 3 bases at J; junction bases unmatched: 9. The CDR3 DNA sequence: TGTGCCAGTAGTGCAATAGGGACAGGGGCGGACTATGGCTACACCTTC. It encodes CASSAIGTGADYGYTF.

The gene calls are TRBV30 and TRBJ1-1, with 9 positions matching TRBD1. With 2 bases clipped from V and 6 bases from J, the junction kept 4 bases outside the gene matches. CDR3 length equals 13 residues. Germline V gene data show CDR1 as GTSNPN and CDR2 as SVGIG (reference sequence). CDR3 protein: CAWSQDRGSEAFF. In DNA, the CDR3 is TGTGCCTGGAGTCAGGACAGGGGATCTGAAGCTTTCTTT. Based on the CDR3 plus reference TRBV30 and TRBJ1-1, the full variable domain is SQTIHQWPATLVQPVGSPLSLECTVEGTSNPNLYWYRQAAGRGLQLLFYSVGIGQISSEVPQNLSASRPQDRQFILSSKKLLLSDSGFYLCAWSQDRGSEAFFGQGTRLTVV.

The chain combines TRBV6-6 with TRBJ1-5; TRBD1 matches 9 bases. This CDR3 has 14 residues. V lost 3 bases, J lost 7 bases, and 4 bases stayed unmatched. Germline values: CDR1 MNHNY, CDR2 SVGAGI (reference sequence). In DNA form, the CDR3 reads TGTGCCAGCAGTTATGGGACAGGGCAACAGCCCCAGCATTTT. Translation gives CASSYGTGQQPQHF.

The chain links TRBV6-1 to TRBJ1-2, with 10 positions matching TRBD1. Unmatched junction bases numbered 4, after V lost 2 bases and J lost 7 bases. Germline CDR1 MNHNS, CDR2 SASEGT. The CDR3 runs 14 residues. The DNA of the CDR3 is TGTGCCAGCAGTGAAAGAGGGGACAGGGGTGGCTACACCTTC. This sequence encodes CASSERGDRGGYTF.

The chain links TRBV27 to TRBJ2-2, with no clear D. The CDR3 loop spans 15 amino acids. Trimming shortened V by 7 bases and J by 6 bases, and 18 bases separated the two germline ends. CDR1 is MNHEY and CDR2 is SMNVEV in the germline V gene (reference sequence). CDR3 in amino acids: CASNTRNLAPGELFF. The CDR3 DNA reads TGTGCCAGCAACACACGCAACTTAGCTCCCGGGGAGCTGTTTTTT.

This rearrangement joins TRBV6-5 to TRBJ2-7; D possibly corresponds to TRBD1 (6 bases). This CDR3 is 12 amino acids long. V was clipped by 4 bases and J by 6 bases, with 10 bases between them. CDR1 is MNHEY, CDR2 SVGAGI, per germline. Written as DNA, the CDR3 is TGTGCCAGCAGTTGGCAGGGGTCCGAGCAGTACTTC. It translates to CASSWQGSEQYF.

The chain couples TRBV5-4 to TRBJ1-1; TRBD1 matches at 11 bases. Germline V CDR1 and CDR2: SGHNT, YYREEE (reference sequence). The CDR3 runs 13 residues. V lost 3 bases to trimming and J lost 7 bases; unmatched junction nucleotides: 2. CDR3 sequence (DNA): TGTGCCAGCAGCTGGGACAGGGGGTTTGAAGCTTTCTTT. Its protein is CASSWDRGFEAFF.

This chain uses TRBV27 with TRBJ2-7; D is possibly TRBD2 (5 bases). The CDR3 is made up of 13 amino acids. V was trimmed by 4 bases and J by 6 bases, leaving 13 bases between them. Germline V gives CDR1 MNHEY, CDR2 SMNVEV (reference sequence). CDR3 sequence: CASSYKRAGEQYF. Written as DNA, the CDR3 is TGTGCCAGCAGTTACAAGAGGGCCGGCGAGCAGTACTTC.

The rearrangement uses TRBV10-3 and TRBJ2-1; 7 bases match TRBD2. The CDR3 sequence is 16 residues long. The V and J ends lost 8 bases and 4 bases, in that order; junction bases with no gene match: 14. From germline, CDR1 is ENHRY and CDR2 SYGVKD. The CDR3 here is CAIHGGGAEIYNEQFF. Here the CDR3 DNA reads TGTGCCATCCATGGGGGGGGAGCGGAGATTTACAATGAGCAGTTCTTC.

The chain joins TRBV25-1 to TRBJ2-1, with D possibly being TRBD2 (5 bases). The length of the CDR3 is 11 residues. The germline CDR1 and CDR2 sequences are MGHDK and SYGVNS. V gave up 9 bases and J gave up 8 bases, with 11 bases separating them. The CDR3 DNA sequence: TGTGCCAGTAGCGCGTTGGATGAGCAGTTCTTC. Its protein product is CASSALDEQFF.

The CDR3 is CAWSTGEWQPQHF. The CDR3 nucleotides read TGTGCCTGGAGTACAGGGGAATGGCAGCCCCAGCATTTT. The J gene is TRBJ1-5, the V gene TRBV30; 7 nucleotides agree with TRBD1. Germline loops: CDR1 GTSNPN, CDR2 SVGIG (reference sequence). The CDR3 length is 13 residues. V dropped 2 bases and J dropped 7; count of bases not matched to a gene: 5.

J is TRBJ1-3 and V is TRBV5-1; a possible D gene is TRBD1 (5 bases). This CDR3 spans 14 amino acids. The ends were cut back, 5 bases at V and 0 bases at J, with 9 bases in the middle. Germline V CDR1 and CDR2: SGHRS, YFSETQ. The CDR3 coding sequence is TGCGCCAGCAGAACAGGCGACTCTGGAAACACCATATATTTT. Encoded protein: CASRTGDSGNTIYF.

The chain couples TRBV28 to TRBJ2-7; 7 bases map to TRBD2. The CDR3 spans 15 residues. The germline V gene has CDR1 MDHEN and CDR2 SYDVKM. V shed 1 base, J shed 4 bases, and the junction held 7 bases outside the gene matches. CDR3: CASSLLGGTVYEQYF. DNA of the CDR3: TGTGCCAGCAGTTTATTGGGGGGGACGGTGTACGAGCAGTACTTC. The entire variable domain, with the rest obtained from reference TRBV28 and TRBJ2-7, is as follows: DVKVTQSSRYLVKRTGEKVFLECVQDMDHENMFWYRQDPGLGLRLIYFSYDVKMKEKGDIPEGYSVSREKKERFSLILESASTNQTSMYLCASSLLGGTVYEQYFGPGTRLTVT.

The table lists this clone with a count of one. This chain joins TRBV6-1 and TRBJ1-1, with D possibly being TRBD1 (6 bases). CDR3 length equals 15 residues. Deletions cut 5 bases from V and 3 bases from J, with 16 bases between. The germline CDR1 and CDR2 sequences are MNHNS and SASEGT. CDR3 DNA sequence: TGTGCCAGCAGTACGGTTGGGGGCGAGTACACTGAAGCTTTCTTT. Translation gives CASSTVGGEYTEAFF.

The chain combines TRBV10-1 with TRBJ2-3; D is possibly TRBD2 (5 bases). V was clipped by 3 bases and J by 2 bases, with 18 bases between them. The CDR3 contains 17 residues. CDR1 and CDR2 from the germline V gene are WNHNN and SYGVQD (reference sequence). CDR3 residues: CASSDEDPGFYTDTQYF. Here the CDR3 DNA reads TGCGCCAGCAGTGACGAAGACCCGGGGTTTTACACAGATACGCAGTATTTT.

This CDR3 is CASSYGTPQSGETQYF. The CDR3 nucleotides are TGTGCCAGCAGTTACGGGACTCCCCAAAGCGGAGAGACCCAGTACTTC. The chain couples TRBV6-5 to TRBJ2-5; possibly TRBD2 for D (6 bases). Trimming pared 2 bases from V and 4 bases from J, leaving 17 bases between. Germline CDR1 and CDR2: MNHEY and SVGAGI. The length of the CDR3 is 16 residues.

The chain is built from TRBV7-9 and TRBJ2-1; 7 bases fit TRBD2. The CDR3 spans 16 residues. The germline V gene has CDR1 SEHNR and CDR2 FQNEAQ (reference sequence). V shed 1 base and J 4 bases; nucleotides not matched to a gene: 7. CDR3 bases: TGTGCCAGCAGCTTAGTTGGCGGGGGAATTTACAATGAGCAGTTCTTC. Translating gives CASSLVGGGIYNEQFF.

V usage is TRBV5-1 and J usage is TRBJ2-1; D ambiguous. The CDR3 runs 12 residues. Trimming stripped 4 bases from V and 8 bases from J, with 10 bases between. Per the germline V gene, CDR1 is SGHRS and CDR2 is YFSETQ. CDR3 DNA: TGCGCCAGCAGCGAGTTGTTTGATGAGCAGTTCTTC. It specifies CASSELFDEQFF.

The count of this clone is one. The rearrangement joins TRBV7-2 to TRBJ2-7; tentative D call: TRBD2 (5 bases). The CDR3 sequence is 15 residues long. Germline V lookup: CDR1 SGHTA, CDR2 FQGNSA. Trimming removed 7 bases at V and 3 bases at J, with 19 bases between. The CDR3: CASTGVGQVNYEQYF. In DNA, the CDR3 is TGTGCCAGCACCGGGGTTGGGCAGGTGAACTACGAGCAGTACTTC.

V and J are TRBV21-1 and TRBJ1-5; the tabulated D call, TRBD1, remains unverified against the DNA. TRBV21-1 is reported as a pseudogene. The CDR3 contains 13 residues. The CDR3 DNA reads as TGTGCCAGGCAACATCGTAGCAATCAGCCCCAGCATTTT. As protein: CARQHRSNQPQHF.

This clone was counted between two and nine times. V usage is TRBV7-9 and J usage is TRBJ2-4; 10 nucleotides match TRBD1. Germline V gene sequence: CDR1 SEHNR, CDR2 FQNEAQ (reference sequence). This CDR3 comprises 13 residues. V lost 6 bases to trimming and J lost 8 bases; unmatched junction nucleotides: 4. The CDR3 region is CASSRTGGDIQYF. The DNA for the CDR3 is TGTGCCAGCAGTCGGACAGGGGGGGACATTCAGTACTTC.

The rearrangement joins TRBV5-1 to TRBJ1-2; tentative D call: TRBD1 (5 bases). The CDR3 totals 14 residues. The ends were cut back, 0 bases at V and 1 base at J, with 7 bases in the middle. Germline CDR1 and CDR2: SGHRS and YFSETQ. The CDR3 protein is CASSLEQVNYGYTF. DNA of the CDR3: TGCGCCAGCAGCTTGGAACAGGTTAACTATGGCTACACCTTC.

This clone was counted a single time. This sequence joins TRBV6-6 and TRBJ1-3; D not resolved. The CDR3 length is 16 residues. Germline V lookup: CDR1 MNHNY, CDR2 SVGAGI (reference sequence). V was trimmed by 0 bases and J by 0 bases, leaving 9 bases between them. CDR3 residues: CASSYSSLFSGNTIYF. As DNA, the CDR3 is TGTGCCAGCAGTTACTCGAGCTTATTCTCTGGAAACACCATATATTTT.